Given below is one T cell receptor (beta chain) in context. V lost 4 bases to trimming and J lost 0 bases, with 10 bases between them. Germline-derived CDR1 and CDR2 are MDHEN and SYDVKM. This CDR3 is built from 14 residues. This entry belongs to a study of blood T cell repertoires in COVID-19. Whole-study context: PBMCs, B-cell-depleted T cells, or T cells provided the cDNA or gDNA that made up the material.

Here immunoSEQ multiplex PCR was the method, and the copy in TCRdb shows in-frame clones only, minus some. Seen here are approximately 220,000 clones, approximately 92% observed once, and the top ten hold 3% to 4%. Everyone who took part was roughly 18 to 89 years old, and they came from about two dozen US areas. Cohort assignment relied on participant-reported clinical history. The sequence derives from a woman in her late teens or twenties in a cohort exposed to, infected with or recovered from COVID-19 (not recorded which). Sequencing was done on a sample of PBMCs or T cells enriched from blood (not recorded which). V usage is TRBV28 and J usage is TRBJ2-7; TRBD1 is a possible D gene (5 bases). The CDR3, as DNA: TGTGCCAGCAGTTCACCAGGGTTCTCCTACGAGCAGTACTTC. As protein: CASSSPGFSYEQYF.